The subject of this entry is one T cell receptor beta chain. These data are taken from a study of blood T cell repertoires in COVID-19. For the study at large: T cells, B-cell-depleted T cells, or PBMCs provided the cDNA or gDNA that served as material.

The germline V gene encodes CDR1 MDHEN and CDR2 SYDVKM. J was trimmed by 10 bases and V by 6 bases; bases with no gene match: 13. The CDR3 is 14 amino acids. Original processing notes: The assay estimated nucleated cells by amplifying reference gene primers. Generated by immunoSEQ multiplex PCR, the TCRdb table keeps only in-frame clones and is missing some. V, J and clone size derive from that table, while D and trimming were established from the DNA sequence. This sample has 150,000 to 200,000 clones, with around nine tenths found just once. The chain has TRBV28 and TRBJ1-1; 8 nucleotides align to TRBD1. The receptor was derived from a man aged 45-60 years with acute or convalescent COVID-19. Sequenced input: peripheral blood. The CDR3 DNA reads as TGTGCCAGCAGAACCAGGACAGGGCACCTTTCAGCTTTCTTT. The encoded protein is CASRTRTGHLSAFF.